The clone carrying this TCR beta chain was observed once. The data derive from a study of T cell changes during pregnancy in multiple sclerosis. From germline, CDR1 is KGHSH and CDR2 LQKENI. The CDR3 is 16 amino acids. V shed 4 bases, J shed 5 bases, and the junction held 12 bases outside the gene matches. Clones were read by immunoSEQ multiplex PCR, and TCRdb kept only the in-frame ones, dropping some. The sample contains roughly 120,000 clones, about 93% of which appear only once. Sequencing was performed on peripheral blood, taken before pregnancy. V gene TRBV18 combines with J gene TRBJ1-1; TRBD1 aligns across 8 bases. This TCR came from a female donor with multiple sclerosis, enrolled in a pregnancy study. The CDR3 region has the DNA TGTGCCAGCTCACAACAACGACAGGGGACGCAAACTGAAGCTTTCTTT. Residues: CASSQQRQGTQTEAFF. The full variable domain, completed using reference TRBV18 and TRBJ1-1, is NAGVMQNPRHLVRRRGQEARLRCSPMKGHSHVYWYRQLPEEGLKFMVYLQKENIIDESGMPKERFSAEFPKEGPSILRIQQVVRGDSAAYFCASSQQRQGTQTEAFFGQGTRLTVV.